What follows are 8 T cell receptor beta chains derived from one specimen sequenced in a study of blood T cell repertoires in COVID-19. TCRdb's copy holds only in-frame clones and misses some; the assay was immunoSEQ multiplex PCR. The data show some 340,000 clones, with 85% seen just once and 3.5% to 4% held by the top ten. The sample comprised peripheral blood. Receptor source: a young woman with acute or convalescent COVID-19.

V and J are TRBV5-1 and TRBJ2-1; TRBD2 matches at 8 bases. From germline, CDR1 is SGHRS and CDR2 YFSETQ. Trimming took 4 bases from V and 5 from J; bases not matched to a gene: 5. The CDR3 consists of 14 residues. The CDR3 here is CASSAAGAHNEQFF. CDR3 sequence (DNA): TGCGCCAGCAGCGCAGCGGGAGCCCACAATGAGCAGTTCTTC.

The chain combines TRBV9 with TRBJ2-7; TRBD2 matches 8 bases. Trimming at V came to 4 bases and at J to 5 bases, leaving 8 bases not matched to a gene. Per the germline V gene, CDR1 is SGDLS and CDR2 is YYNGEE. This CDR3 has 14 residues. The CDR3 spells CASSQTSGSDEQYF. The CDR3 DNA is TGTGCCAGCAGCCAAACTAGCGGCTCGGACGAGCAGTACTTC. Looking up the rest from reference TRBV9 and TRBJ2-7 gives the full variable domain: DSGVTQTPKHLITATGQRVTLRCSPRSGDLSVYWYQQSLDQGLQFLIQYYNGEERAKGNILERFSAQQFPDLHSELNLSSLELGDSALYFCASSQTSGSDEQYFGPGTRLTVT.

CDR3 sequence: CASSRGGGVSYEQYF. In DNA, the CDR3 is TGTGCCAGCAGTCGAGGGGGAGGGGTGTCCTACGAGCAGTACTTC. The V gene is TRBV11-2, the J gene TRBJ2-7; D is possibly TRBD2 (7 bases). Germline lookup yields CDR1 SGHAT and CDR2 FQNNGV. This CDR3 is built from 15 residues. The V gene lost 6 bases and the J gene lost 1 base, with 16 bases spanning the gap.

This chain links TRBV27 with TRBJ1-5; D is uncertain. Trimming stripped 11 bases from V and 5 bases from J, with 7 bases between. Germline loops: CDR1 MNHEY, CDR2 SMNVEV (reference sequence). The CDR3 covers 10 residues. The CDR3 coding sequence is TGTGCCGCAGGCCATCAGCCCCAGCATTTT. Its translation is CAAGHQPQHF.

This sequence joins TRBV7-8 and TRBJ1-4; 10 nucleotides agree with TRBD1. The J segment lost 6 bases and the V segment lost 4 bases, leaving 5 bases of the junction unmatched. The CDR3 has 15 residues. Germline loops: CDR1 SGHVS, CDR2 FQNEAQ. The CDR3 sequence is CASSSLTGGHEKLFF. The CDR3 DNA reads as TGTGCCAGCAGCTCCTTGACAGGGGGCCATGAAAAACTGTTTTTT.

This clone came up once. The chain combines TRBV2 with TRBJ1-1; no firm D call. V was shortened by 4 bases and J by 1 base, with 16 bases between the two germline ends. The germline V gene encodes CDR1 SNHLY and CDR2 FYNNEI. This CDR3 is built from 16 residues. CDR3 amino acids: CASSGSLSQANTEAFF. Written as DNA, the CDR3 is TGTGCCAGCAGTGGGTCTTTATCCCAGGCGAACACTGAAGCTTTCTTT.

The chain joins TRBV28 to TRBJ2-7, with D hard to call. The CDR3 has 11 amino acids. With 2 bases removed from V and 7 bases from J, the gap between germline ends came to 6 bases. Per the germline V gene, CDR1 is MDHEN and CDR2 is SYDVKM. In DNA, the CDR3 is TGTGCCAGCAGTTTAAACAGAGAGCAGTACTTC. Its translation: CASSLNREQYF.

The sample holds a few counts of this clone. This chain connects TRBV5-1 to TRBJ2-6; a weak D match, TRBD1 (6 bases). CDR1 is SGHRS and CDR2 is YFSETQ in the germline V gene. V dropped 5 bases and J dropped 2 bases, with 11 bases sitting between them. The CDR3 has 15 amino acids. The CDR3 DNA sequence: TGCGCCAGCAGTTCCGGGACAACTGGGGCCAACGTCCTGACTTTC. As protein: CASSSGTTGANVLTF.